These 27 T cell receptor beta chains came from one sample sequenced in a study of T cell responses to AZD1222 COVID-19 vaccine. Method: immunoSEQ multiplex PCR; TCRdb's copy keeps in-frame clones and lacks some. The sample gives around 100,000 clones, roughly 90% of which show up once; 18% is in the top ten. Sequenced here: peripheral blood, sampled on day 0 of AZD1222 vaccination. The receptors stem from an adult in good health.

The chain carries TRBV2 and TRBJ1-5; D unclear. The CDR3 contains 15 residues. Germline loops: CDR1 SNHLY, CDR2 FYNNEI. Trimming left V 4 bases short and J 1 base short, with 11 bases between. The CDR3 region is CASSVSVVSNQPQHF. CDR3 DNA sequence: TGTGCCAGCAGTGTATCGGTTGTGAGCAATCAGCCCCAGCATTTT.

The chain couples TRBV28 to TRBJ1-3, with D possibly matching TRBD1 (6 bases). The CDR3 totals 14 residues. Between the trimmed V and J ends, which lost 5 bases and 1 base, there was a span of 9 bases. Per the germline V gene, CDR1 is MDHEN and CDR2 is SYDVKM. The CDR3 DNA reads TGTGCCAGCAGTAAACAGGGTTCTGGAAACACCATATATTTT. Its translation: CASSKQGSGNTIYF.

As DNA, the CDR3 is TGTGCCAGCAGCTTGTTGGGCAGGGACACAGATACGCAGTATTTT. Encoded protein: CASSLLGRDTDTQYF. The rearrangement joins TRBV5-5 to TRBJ2-3, with TRBD1 as a possible D gene (5 bases). CDR3 size: 15 residues. Looked up from germline, CDR1 is SGHKS and CDR2 is YYEKEE (reference sequence). Trimming took 1 base from V and 2 from J, leaving 11 bases between them.

This chain links TRBV5-5 with TRBJ2-7, with 8 bases matching TRBD1. The CDR3 loop spans 14 amino acids. Losses at the gene ends were 3 bases for V and 4 bases for J; bases not matched to a gene: 6. The germline V gene encodes CDR1 SGHKS and CDR2 YYEKEE (reference sequence). CDR3 coding DNA: TGTGCCAGCAGCTCGAGGACAGGGCCGTACGAGCAGTACTTC. Residues: CASSSRTGPYEQYF.

The chain employs TRBV18 and TRBJ2-7; D is possibly TRBD1 (6 bases). There are 16 residues in the CDR3. V gave up 3 bases and J gave up 2 bases, with 17 bases separating them. Germline-derived CDR1 and CDR2 are KGHSH and LQKENI. CDR3 nucleotides: TGTGCCAGCTCACCCGCCAGGGGCAGGTTGGCCTACGAGCAGTACTTC. Protein sequence: CASSPARGRLAYEQYF.

The J gene is TRBJ2-1, the V gene TRBV4-1; 7 positions agree with TRBD2. CDR1 is MGHRA and CDR2 is YSYEKL in the germline V gene. The J segment lost 2 bases and the V segment lost 4 bases, leaving 2 bases of the junction unmatched. The CDR3 has 14 residues. The CDR3 region is CASSLGGAYNEQFF. CDR3 nucleotides: TGCGCCAGCAGCCTTGGGGGGGCCTACAATGAGCAGTTCTTC.

This clone was seen only once. The CDR3 is CASSLSGTVVEKLFF. The CDR3 nucleotides are TGTGCCAGCAGCTTATCCGGCACAGTAGTTGAAAAACTGTTTTTT. The chain joins TRBV7-3 to TRBJ1-4; D call uncertain. The length of the CDR3 is 15 residues. Trimming removed 2 bases from V and 7 bases from J, with 14 bases in between. Per the germline V gene, CDR1 is SGHTA and CDR2 is FQGTGA.

The chain joins TRBV6-5 to TRBJ2-7, with 8 bases matching TRBD1. Germline V gene sequence: CDR1 MNHEY, CDR2 SVGAGI. The V segment lost 6 bases and the J segment 5 bases; nucleotides outside the gene matches: 3. The CDR3 sequence is 12 residues long. Here the CDR3 reads CASSLTGDEQYF. In DNA, the CDR3 is TGTGCCAGCAGCCTGACAGGGGACGAGCAGTACTTC.

The V gene is TRBV9, the J gene TRBJ1-1, with TRBD1 as a possible D gene (6 bases). CDR1 and CDR2 (germline): SGDLS, YYNGEE. The CDR3 length is 15 residues. V lost 0 bases to trimming and J lost 0 bases, with 9 bases between them. The CDR3 DNA sequence: TGTGCCAGCAGCGTAGCAGGGGAGATGAACACTGAAGCTTTCTTT. Translated: CASSVAGEMNTEAFF.

The chain combines TRBV11-2 with TRBJ2-7; D could derive from TRBD1 or TRBD2 (5 bases each). V gave up 7 bases and J gave up 3 bases, with 19 bases separating them. CDR1 and CDR2 from the germline V gene are SGHAT and FQNNGV. The CDR3 is 15 residues long. The CDR3 loop reads CASKLDRLCFYEQYF. CDR3 bases: TGTGCCAGCAAACTAGACAGACTGTGTTTCTACGAGCAGTACTTC.

This clone showed up just once. V is TRBV4-1 and J is TRBJ1-3; TRBD1 might be the D (5 bases). The CDR3 runs 18 residues. CDR1 is MGHRA, CDR2 YSYEKL, per germline. V dropped 0 bases and J dropped 0 bases, with 15 bases sitting between them. The CDR3: CASSQDWWTRPSGNTIYF. CDR3 DNA sequence: TGCGCCAGCAGCCAAGATTGGTGGACAAGACCCTCTGGAAACACCATATATTTT.

The chain links TRBV3-1 (or the pseudogene TRBV3-2) to TRBJ1-5; D is possibly TRBD1 (5 bases). The CDR3 consists of 18 residues. The germline V gene has CDR1 LGHDT and CDR2 YNNKEL (reference sequence). V lost 4 bases to trimming and J lost 0 bases, with 19 bases between them. CDR3 in amino acids: CASSPQPGGVHSNQPQHF. The CDR3 bases are TGTGCCAGCAGCCCCCAACCCGGAGGGGTTCATAGCAATCAGCCCCAGCATTTT.

The V gene is TRBV7-9, the J gene TRBJ2-5; no reliable D call. The CDR3 is 13 amino acids. Germline V CDR1 and CDR2: SEHNR, FQNEAQ (reference sequence). The V and J ends lost 10 bases and 5 bases respectively, with 17 bases between them. CDR3 bases: TGTGCCACGGGCACTACCTACTTCGAGACCCAGTACTTC. It yields the protein CATGTTYFETQYF.

The chain recombines TRBV29-1 with TRBJ2-3, with D possibly matching TRBD1 (6 bases). Germline CDR1 reads SQVTM; CDR2 reads ANQGSEA. This CDR3 contains 14 residues. Trimming took 6 bases from V and 1 from J, leaving 14 bases between them. The DNA for the CDR3 is TGCAGCGTCACCGGGACACAACGCACAGATACGCAGTATTTT. Protein sequence: CSVTGTQRTDTQYF.

The chain combines TRBV9 with TRBJ2-1, with a weak D call TRBD2 (5 bases). V gave up 0 bases and J gave up 9 bases, with 10 bases separating them. The CDR3 consists of 13 residues. The germline gives CDR1 SGDLS, CDR2 YYNGEE. CDR3: CASSVVTGSEQFF. The DNA of the CDR3 is TGTGCCAGCAGCGTAGTTACGGGGAGTGAGCAGTTCTTC. Combining the CDR3 with reference TRBV9 and TRBJ2-1 gives the whole variable domain DSGVTQTPKHLITATGQRVTLRCSPRSGDLSVYWYQQSLDQGLQFLIQYYNGEERAKGNILERFSAQQFPDLHSELNLSSLELGDSALYFCASSVVTGSEQFFGPGTRLTVL.

This clone was counted a few times. The V and J genes are TRBV5-1 and TRBJ1-5, with TRBD1 as a possible D gene (6 bases). The CDR3 spans 14 residues. The germline V gene has CDR1 SGHRS and CDR2 YFSETQ. The germline V and J ends were trimmed by 0 bases and 4 bases, with 8 bases remaining between them. CDR3 nucleotide sequence: TGCGCCAGCAGCTTGGAGGGACAAAATCAGCCCCAGCATTTT. Residues: CASSLEGQNQPQHF.

The J gene is TRBJ1-2, the V gene TRBV12-3 or TRBV12-4; D is perhaps TRBD1 (6 bases). CDR3 length: 13 residues. Trimming removed 8 bases from V and 2 bases from J, with 12 bases in between. The CDR3 region is CASGWRGNYGYTF. CDR3 in DNA: TGTGCCAGCGGGTGGAGGGGGAACTATGGCTACACCTTC.

The chain uses TRBV10-3 and TRBJ1-5; D unresolved. Looked up from germline, CDR1 is ENHRY and CDR2 is SYGVKD. The CDR3 loop spans 14 amino acids. Trimming cost V 3 bases and J 5 bases, with 11 bases left between them. CDR3 DNA: TGTGCCATCAGTGAAAGTAGGCAGGATCAGCCCCAGCATTTT. This encodes CAISESRQDQPQHF.

J is TRBJ1-1 and V is TRBV10-3; D possibly corresponds to TRBD1 (5 bases). Trimming took 6 bases from V and 6 from J, leaving 14 bases between them. The CDR3 totals 13 residues. Per germline, CDR1 ENHRY and CDR2 SYGVKD. The CDR3 loop is CAIRLRGEAEAFF. The CDR3 nucleotides are TGTGCCATCAGGTTGAGGGGCGAGGCTGAAGCTTTCTTT.

For this clone: Mismatch with germline at one junction end may stem from a read error. V gene TRBV19 combines with J gene TRBJ1-1, with D unresolved. CDR1 LNHDA and CDR2 SQIVND come from the germline V gene (reference sequence). The CDR3 extends over 15 amino acids. The CDR3 region is CASTSPGGGNAEAFF. CDR3 nucleotide sequence: TGTGCCAGTACCTCCCCAGGAGGAGGGAACGCTGAAGCTTTCTTT. Variable domain in full (rest from reference TRBV19 and TRBJ1-1): DGGITQSPKYLFRKEGQNVTLSCEQNLNHDAMYWYRQDPGQGLRLIYYSQIVNDFQKGDIAEGYSVSREKKESFPLTVTSAQKNPTAFYLCASTSPGGGNAEAFFGQGTRLTVV.

The rearrangement links TRBV6-5 to TRBJ2-1; D is ambiguous. Trimming stripped 5 bases from V and 3 bases from J, with 11 bases between. The CDR3 consists of 14 residues. Germline CDR1 reads MNHEY; CDR2 reads SVGAGI. CDR3 region: CASSLVDNYNEQFF. The CDR3, as DNA: TGTGCCAGCAGTCTAGTGGATAACTACAATGAGCAGTTCTTC.

This clone was counted once. The J gene is TRBJ1-4, the V gene TRBV19; D gene unclear. Looked up from germline, CDR1 is LNHDA and CDR2 is SQIVND (reference sequence). V was clipped by 3 bases and J by 5 bases, with 7 bases between them. This CDR3 is 13 amino acids long. CDR3 in DNA: TGTGCCAGTAGTATGGGCTCGAATGAAAAACTGTTTTTT. As protein: CASSMGSNEKLFF.

This sequence joins TRBV28 and TRBJ2-5, with 7 nucleotides matching TRBD1. The germline CDR1 and CDR2 sequences are MDHEN and SYDVKM. The length of the CDR3 is 13 residues. With V trimmed by 2 bases and J by 3 bases, 0 bases remained unmatched. CDR3 loop: CASSLQGEETQYF. Here the CDR3 DNA reads TGTGCCAGCAGTTTACAGGGGGAAGAGACCCAGTACTTC.

The genes are TRBV2 and TRBJ2-5, with a weak D call TRBD2 (7 bases). Germline V gives CDR1 SNHLY, CDR2 FYNNEI. Trimming left V 6 bases short and J 2 bases short, with 28 bases between. The CDR3 runs 19 residues. The CDR3 reads CASSPIGLVGARRQETQYF. DNA for the CDR3: TGTGCCAGCAGCCCCATTGGACTAGTGGGGGCCCGACGACAAGAGACCCAGTACTTC.

The chain couples TRBV9 to TRBJ1-1; TRBD1 might be the D (6 bases). The germline gives CDR1 SGDLS, CDR2 YYNGEE. The CDR3 consists of 11 residues. The V and J ends lost 3 bases and 7 bases respectively, with 7 bases between them. CDR3 in amino acids: CASSGGGEAFF. The CDR3 DNA sequence: TGTGCCAGCAGCGGAGGGGGTGAAGCTTTCTTT.

The chain carries TRBV6-5 and TRBJ2-5; 9 bases match TRBD1. Unmatched junction bases numbered 8, after V lost 6 bases and J lost 3 bases. This CDR3 region has 15 residues. The germline gives CDR1 MNHEY, CDR2 SVGAGI. CDR3 in DNA: TGTGCCAGCAGGCCCGGACAGGGGTCCGAAGAGACCCAGTACTTC. This gives the protein CASRPGQGSEETQYF.

The V gene is TRBV30, the J gene TRBJ2-7; possible D gene TRBD1, 6 bases. The CDR3 extends over 13 amino acids. Germline V gene sequence: CDR1 GTSNPN, CDR2 SVGIG (reference sequence). V was shortened by 5 bases and J by 3 bases, with 14 bases between the two germline ends. CDR3 sequence: CAWCRGRFYEQYF. The CDR3 nucleotides read TGTGCCTGGTGCAGGGGCCGCTTCTACGAGCAGTACTTC.